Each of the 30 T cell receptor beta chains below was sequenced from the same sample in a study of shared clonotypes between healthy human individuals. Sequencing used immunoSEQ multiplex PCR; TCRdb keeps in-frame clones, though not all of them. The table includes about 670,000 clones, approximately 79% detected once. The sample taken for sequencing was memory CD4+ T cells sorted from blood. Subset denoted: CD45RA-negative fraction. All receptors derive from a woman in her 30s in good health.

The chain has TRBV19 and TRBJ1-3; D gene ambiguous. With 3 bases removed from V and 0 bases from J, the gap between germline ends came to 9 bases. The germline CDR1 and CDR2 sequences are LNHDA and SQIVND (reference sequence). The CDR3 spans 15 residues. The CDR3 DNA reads TGTGCCAGTAGTATTCGGACGCACTCTGGAAACACCATATATTTT. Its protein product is CASSIRTHSGNTIYF.

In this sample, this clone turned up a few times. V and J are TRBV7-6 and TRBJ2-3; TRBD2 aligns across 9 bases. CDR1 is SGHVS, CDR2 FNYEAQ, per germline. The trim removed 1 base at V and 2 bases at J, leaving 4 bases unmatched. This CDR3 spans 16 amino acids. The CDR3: CASSLGASGNTDTQYF. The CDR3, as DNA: TGTGCCAGCAGCTTAGGCGCTAGCGGGAACACAGATACGCAGTATTTT.

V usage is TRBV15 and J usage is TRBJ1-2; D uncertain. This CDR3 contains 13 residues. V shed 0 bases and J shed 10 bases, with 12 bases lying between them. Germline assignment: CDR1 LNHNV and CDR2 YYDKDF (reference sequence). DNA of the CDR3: TGTGCCACCAGCAGAGATGCGGGTCTGGACTACACCTTC. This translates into CATSRDAGLDYTF. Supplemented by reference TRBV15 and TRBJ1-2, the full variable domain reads DAMVIQNPRYQVTQFGKPVTLSCSQTLNHNVMYWYQQKSSQAPKLLFHYYDKDFNNEADTPDNFQSRRPNTSFCFLDIRSPGLGDTAMYLCATSRDAGLDYTFGSGTRLTVV.

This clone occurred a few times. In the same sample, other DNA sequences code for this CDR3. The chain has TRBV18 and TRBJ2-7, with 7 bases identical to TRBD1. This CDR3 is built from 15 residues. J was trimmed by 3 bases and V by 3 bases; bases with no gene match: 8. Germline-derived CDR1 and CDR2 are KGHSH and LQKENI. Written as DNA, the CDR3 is TGTGCCAGCTCACCGAACCGGGACAGTCTCTACGAGCAGTACTTC. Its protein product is CASSPNRDSLYEQYF.

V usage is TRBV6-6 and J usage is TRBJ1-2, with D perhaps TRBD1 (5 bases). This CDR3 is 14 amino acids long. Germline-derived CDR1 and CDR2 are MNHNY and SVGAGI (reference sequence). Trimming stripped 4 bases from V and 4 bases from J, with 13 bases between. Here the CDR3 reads CASSSKGVVYGYTF. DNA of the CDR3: TGTGCCAGCAGTTCCAAAGGGGTTGTCTATGGCTACACCTTC.

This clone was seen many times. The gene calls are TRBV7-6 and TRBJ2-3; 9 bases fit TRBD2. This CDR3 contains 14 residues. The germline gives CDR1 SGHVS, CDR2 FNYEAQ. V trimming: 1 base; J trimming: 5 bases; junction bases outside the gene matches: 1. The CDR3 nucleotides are TGTGCCAGCAGCTTAGGACTAGCGGTAGATACGCAGTATTTT. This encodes CASSLGLAVDTQYF.

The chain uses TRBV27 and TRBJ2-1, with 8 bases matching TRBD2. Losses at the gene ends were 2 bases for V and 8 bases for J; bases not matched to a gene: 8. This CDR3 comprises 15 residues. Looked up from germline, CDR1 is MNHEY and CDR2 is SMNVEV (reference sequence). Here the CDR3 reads CASSLDGRASDEQFF. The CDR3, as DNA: TGTGCCAGCAGTTTAGACGGGAGGGCCTCAGATGAGCAGTTCTTC.

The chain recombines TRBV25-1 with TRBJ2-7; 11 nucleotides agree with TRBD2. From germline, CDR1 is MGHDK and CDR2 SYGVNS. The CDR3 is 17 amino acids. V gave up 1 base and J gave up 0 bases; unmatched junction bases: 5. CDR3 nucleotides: TGTGCCAGCAGTGAATTTAGCGGGAGGGATAGCTCCTACGAGCAGTACTTC. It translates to CASSEFSGRDSSYEQYF.

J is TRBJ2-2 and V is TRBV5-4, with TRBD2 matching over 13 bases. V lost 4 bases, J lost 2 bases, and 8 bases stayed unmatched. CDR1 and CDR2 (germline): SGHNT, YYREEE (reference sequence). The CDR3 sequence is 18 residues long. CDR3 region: CASSKPGTSGTNTGELFF. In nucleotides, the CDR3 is TGTGCCAGCAGCAAACCGGGGACTAGCGGGACAAACACCGGGGAGCTGTTTTTT.

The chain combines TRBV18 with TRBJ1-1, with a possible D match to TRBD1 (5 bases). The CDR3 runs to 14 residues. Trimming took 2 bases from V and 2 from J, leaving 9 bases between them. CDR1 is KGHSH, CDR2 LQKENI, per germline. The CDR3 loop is CASSPDSSNTEAFF. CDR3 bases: TGTGCCAGCTCACCAGACAGCTCCAACACTGAAGCTTTCTTT.

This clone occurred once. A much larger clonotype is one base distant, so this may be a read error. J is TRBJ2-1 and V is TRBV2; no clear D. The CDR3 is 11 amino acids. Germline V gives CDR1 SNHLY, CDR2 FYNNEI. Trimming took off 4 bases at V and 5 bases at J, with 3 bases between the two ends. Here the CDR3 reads CASSGHNEQFF. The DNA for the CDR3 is TGTGCCAGCAGTGGACACAATGAGCAGTTCTTC.

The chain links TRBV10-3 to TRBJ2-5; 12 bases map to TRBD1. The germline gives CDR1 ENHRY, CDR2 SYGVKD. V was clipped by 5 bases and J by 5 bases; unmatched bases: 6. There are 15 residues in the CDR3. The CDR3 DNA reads TGTGCCATCAGTTCCGGGACAGGGGGCGTCGAGACCCAGTACTTC. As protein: CAISSGTGGVETQYF.

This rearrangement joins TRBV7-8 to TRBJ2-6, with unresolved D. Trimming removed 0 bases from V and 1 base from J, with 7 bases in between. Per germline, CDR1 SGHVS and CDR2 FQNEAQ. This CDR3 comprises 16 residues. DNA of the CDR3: TGTGCCAGCAGCTTAGCGGTCCGGTCTGGGGCCAACGTCCTGACTTTC. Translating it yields CASSLAVRSGANVLTF.

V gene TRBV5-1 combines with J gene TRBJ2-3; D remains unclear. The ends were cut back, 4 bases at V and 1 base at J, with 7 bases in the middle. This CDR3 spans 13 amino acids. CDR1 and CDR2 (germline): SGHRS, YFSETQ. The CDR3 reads CASSPPGTDTQYF. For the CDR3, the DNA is TGCGCCAGCAGCCCCCCTGGCACAGATACGCAGTATTTT.

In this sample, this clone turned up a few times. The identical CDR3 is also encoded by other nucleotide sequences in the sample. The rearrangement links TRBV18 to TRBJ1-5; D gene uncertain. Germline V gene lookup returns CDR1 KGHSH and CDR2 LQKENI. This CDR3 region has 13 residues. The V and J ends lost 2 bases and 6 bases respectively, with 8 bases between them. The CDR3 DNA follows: TGTGCCAGCTCACCAGGGGATCGTCAGCCCCAGCATTTT. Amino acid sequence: CASSPGDRQPQHF.

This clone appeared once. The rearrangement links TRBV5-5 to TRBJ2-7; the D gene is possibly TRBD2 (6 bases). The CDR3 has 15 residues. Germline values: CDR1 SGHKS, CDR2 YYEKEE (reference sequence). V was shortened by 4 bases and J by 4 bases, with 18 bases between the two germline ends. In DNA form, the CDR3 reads TGTGCCAGCAGCCATTGGCGGGATCCGGGTTACGAGCAGTACTTC. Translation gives CASSHWRDPGYEQYF. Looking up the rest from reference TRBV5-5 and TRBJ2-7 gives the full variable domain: DAGVTQSPTHLIKTRGQQVTLRCSPISGHKSVSWYQQVLGQGPQFIFQYYEKEERGRGNFPDRFSARQFPNYSSELNVNALLLGDSALYLCASSHWRDPGYEQYFGPGTRLTVT.

CDR3 DNA: TGCGCCAGCAGCGGAACAGGGTCCGCCTACGAGCAGTACTTC. Translated: CASSGTGSAYEQYF. The chain employs TRBV5-1 and TRBJ2-7, with TRBD1 as a possible D gene (6 bases). The CDR3 totals 14 residues. CDR1 is SGHRS and CDR2 is YFSETQ in the germline V gene. Trimming took off 4 bases at V and 2 bases at J, with 13 bases between the two ends.

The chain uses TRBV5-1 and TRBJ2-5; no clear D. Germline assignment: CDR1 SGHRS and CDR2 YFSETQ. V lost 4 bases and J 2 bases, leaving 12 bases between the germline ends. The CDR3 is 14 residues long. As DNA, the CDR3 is TGCGCCAGCAGCACGCCATCCCCTCAAGAGACCCAGTACTTC. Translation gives CASSTPSPQETQYF.

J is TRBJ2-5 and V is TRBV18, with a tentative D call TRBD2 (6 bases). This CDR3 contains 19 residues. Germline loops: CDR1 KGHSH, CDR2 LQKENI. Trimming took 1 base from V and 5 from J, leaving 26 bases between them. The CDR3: CASSPLPPTRRPSDETQYF. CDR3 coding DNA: TGTGCCAGCTCACCACTACCTCCAACCCGGCGCCCTAGCGACGAGACCCAGTACTTC.

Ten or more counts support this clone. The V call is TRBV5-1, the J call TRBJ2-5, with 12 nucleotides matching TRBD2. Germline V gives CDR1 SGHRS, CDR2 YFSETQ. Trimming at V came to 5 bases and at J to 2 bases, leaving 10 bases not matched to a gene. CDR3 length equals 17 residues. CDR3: CASSSLAGGRGQETQYF. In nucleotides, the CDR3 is TGCGCCAGCAGTTCTCTAGCGGGAGGGCGGGGACAAGAGACCCAGTACTTC.

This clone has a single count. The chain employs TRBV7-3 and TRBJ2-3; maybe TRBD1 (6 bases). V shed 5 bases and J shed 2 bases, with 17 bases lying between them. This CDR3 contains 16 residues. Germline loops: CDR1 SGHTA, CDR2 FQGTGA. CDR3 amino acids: CASSPSGTHLTDTQYF. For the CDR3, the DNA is TGTGCCAGCAGCCCATCCGGGACACACCTCACAGATACGCAGTATTTT.

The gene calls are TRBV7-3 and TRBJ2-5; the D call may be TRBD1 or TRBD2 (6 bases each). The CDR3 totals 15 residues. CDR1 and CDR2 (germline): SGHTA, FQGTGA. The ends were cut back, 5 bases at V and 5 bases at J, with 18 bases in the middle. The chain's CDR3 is CASSNSGGPGETQYF. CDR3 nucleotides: TGTGCCAGCAGCAACTCCGGGGGCCCCGGGGAGACCCAGTACTTC.

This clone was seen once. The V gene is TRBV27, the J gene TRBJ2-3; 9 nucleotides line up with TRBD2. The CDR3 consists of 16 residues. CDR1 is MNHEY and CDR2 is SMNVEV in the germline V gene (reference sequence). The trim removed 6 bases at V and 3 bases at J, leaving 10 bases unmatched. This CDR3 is CASRPEREEGTDTQYF. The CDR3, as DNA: TGTGCCAGCAGGCCAGAGCGGGAGGAAGGGACAGATACGCAGTATTTT.

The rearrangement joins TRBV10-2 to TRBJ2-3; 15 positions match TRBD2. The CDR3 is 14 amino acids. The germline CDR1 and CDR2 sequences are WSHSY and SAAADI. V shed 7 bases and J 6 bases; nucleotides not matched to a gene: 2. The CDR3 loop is CASTGLAGGDTQYF. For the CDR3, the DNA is TGCGCCAGCACCGGACTAGCGGGAGGGGATACGCAGTATTTT.

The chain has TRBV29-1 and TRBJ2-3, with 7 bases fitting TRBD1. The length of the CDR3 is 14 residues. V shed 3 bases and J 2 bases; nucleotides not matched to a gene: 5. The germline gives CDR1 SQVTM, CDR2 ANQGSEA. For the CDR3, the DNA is TGCAGCGTTGAGTCGGACAGGCCCACAGATACGCAGTATTTT. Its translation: CSVESDRPTDTQYF.

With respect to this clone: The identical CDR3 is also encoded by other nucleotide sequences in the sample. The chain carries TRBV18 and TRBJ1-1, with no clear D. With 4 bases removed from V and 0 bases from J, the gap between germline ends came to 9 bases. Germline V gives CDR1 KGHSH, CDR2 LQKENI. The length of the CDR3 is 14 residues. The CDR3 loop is CASSRDGLNTEAFF. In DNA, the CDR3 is TGTGCCAGCTCACGGGATGGGTTGAACACTGAAGCTTTCTTT.

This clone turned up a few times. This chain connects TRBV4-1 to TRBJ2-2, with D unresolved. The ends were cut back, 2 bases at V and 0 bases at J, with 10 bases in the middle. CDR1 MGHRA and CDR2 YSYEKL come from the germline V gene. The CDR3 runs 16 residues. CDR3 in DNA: TGCGCCAGCAGCCAAACAGCCTTCGCGAACACCGGGGAGCTGTTTTTT. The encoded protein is CASSQTAFANTGELFF.

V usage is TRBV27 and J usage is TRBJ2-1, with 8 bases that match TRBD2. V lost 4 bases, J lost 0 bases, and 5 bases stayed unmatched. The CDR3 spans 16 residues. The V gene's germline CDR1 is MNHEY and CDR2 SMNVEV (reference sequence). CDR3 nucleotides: TGTGCCAGCAGTTCCGCGGGGGGCTACTCCTACAATGAGCAGTTCTTC. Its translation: CASSSAGGYSYNEQFF.

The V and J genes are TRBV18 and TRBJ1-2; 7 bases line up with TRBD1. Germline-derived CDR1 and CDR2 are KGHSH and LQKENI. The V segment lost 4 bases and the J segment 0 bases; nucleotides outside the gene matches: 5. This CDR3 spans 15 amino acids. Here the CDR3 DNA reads TGTGCCAGCTCACGACTTGACAGGGCTAACTATGGCTACACCTTC. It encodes CASSRLDRANYGYTF. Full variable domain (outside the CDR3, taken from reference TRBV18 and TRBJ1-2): NAGVMQNPRHLVRRRGQEARLRCSPMKGHSHVYWYRQLPEEGLKFMVYLQKENIIDESGMPKERFSAEFPKEGPSILRIQQVVRGDSAAYFCASSRLDRANYGYTFGSGTRLTVV.

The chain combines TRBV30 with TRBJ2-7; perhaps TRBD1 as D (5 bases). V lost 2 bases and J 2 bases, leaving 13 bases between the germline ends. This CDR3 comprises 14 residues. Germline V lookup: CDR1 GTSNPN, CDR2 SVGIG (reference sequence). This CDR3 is CAWSPGHLTYEQYF. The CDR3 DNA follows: TGTGCCTGGAGTCCTGGACACCTTACCTACGAGCAGTACTTC. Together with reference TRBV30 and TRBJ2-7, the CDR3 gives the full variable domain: SQTIHQWPATLVQPVGSPLSLECTVEGTSNPNLYWYRQAAGRGLQLLFYSVGIGQISSEVPQNLSASRPQDRQFILSSKKLLLSDSGFYLCAWSPGHLTYEQYFGPGTRLTVT.